This TCR beta chain was sequenced for a study of low-dose radiotherapy and immunotherapy resistance in tumors. Study information: The schedule for Cohort 2 used 1 Gy per fraction every two weeks, which added up to 13 Gy over 26 weeks.

The CDR3 is made up of 15 amino acids. Germline V gene data show CDR1 as SGHNT and CDR2 as YYREEE (reference sequence). V trimming: 4 bases; J trimming: 2 bases; junction bases outside the gene matches: 5. Priming of first-strand cDNA relied on TRAV- and TRBV-specific primers (covering alpha and beta chains). Using a constant-region primer together with a V-primer adapter, TCRs were subjected to roughly 20 PCR cycles of amplification. TCRdb processed the reads anew with MiXCR; each CDR3 protein has one entry. This sample has around 15,000 distinct CDR3 sequences, with about 70% found just once. This TCR came from a human donor with advanced metastatic prostate, ovarian, gallbladder or colorectal cancer (not recorded which). This table probably holds off-target reads from a library built for another chain. J is TRBJ2-3 and V is TRBV5-4; TRBD2 matches at 9 bases. The CDR3 DNA reads TGTGCCAGCAGCCGGAGCGGGAGGATCACAGATACGCAGTATTTT. As protein: CASSRSGRITDTQYF.